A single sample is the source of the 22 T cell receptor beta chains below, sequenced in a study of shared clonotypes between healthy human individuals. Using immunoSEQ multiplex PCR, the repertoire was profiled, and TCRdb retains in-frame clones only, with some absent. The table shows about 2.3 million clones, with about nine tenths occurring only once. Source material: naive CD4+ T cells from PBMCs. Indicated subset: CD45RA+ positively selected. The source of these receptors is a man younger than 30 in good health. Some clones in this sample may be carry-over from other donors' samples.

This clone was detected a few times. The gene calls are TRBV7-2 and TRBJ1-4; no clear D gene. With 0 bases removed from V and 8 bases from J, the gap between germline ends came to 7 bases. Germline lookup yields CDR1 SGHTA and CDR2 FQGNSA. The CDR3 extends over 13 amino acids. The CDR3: CASSLAADEKLFF. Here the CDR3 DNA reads TGTGCCAGCAGCTTAGCTGCAGACGAAAAACTGTTTTTT.

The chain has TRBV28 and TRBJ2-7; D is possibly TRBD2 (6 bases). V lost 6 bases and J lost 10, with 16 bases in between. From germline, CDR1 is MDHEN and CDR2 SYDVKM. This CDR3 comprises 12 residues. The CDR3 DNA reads TGTGCCAGCAGCCCCCCCGGGACTCCTCAGTACTTC. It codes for CASSPPGTPQYF.

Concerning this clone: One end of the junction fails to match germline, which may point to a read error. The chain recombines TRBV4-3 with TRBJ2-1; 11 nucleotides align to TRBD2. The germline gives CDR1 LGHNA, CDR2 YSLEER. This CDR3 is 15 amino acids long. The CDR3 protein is CASRQDMTSGKEQFF. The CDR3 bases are TGCGCCAGCAGACAAGATATGACTAGCGGGAAGGAGCAGTTCTTC.

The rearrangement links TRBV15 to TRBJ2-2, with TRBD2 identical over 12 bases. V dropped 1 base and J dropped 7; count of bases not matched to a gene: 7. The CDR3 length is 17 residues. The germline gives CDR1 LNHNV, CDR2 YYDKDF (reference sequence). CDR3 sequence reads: CATSRASGRAVHGELFF. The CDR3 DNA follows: TGTGCCACCAGCAGAGCTAGCGGGAGGGCCGTTCACGGGGAGCTGTTTTTT.

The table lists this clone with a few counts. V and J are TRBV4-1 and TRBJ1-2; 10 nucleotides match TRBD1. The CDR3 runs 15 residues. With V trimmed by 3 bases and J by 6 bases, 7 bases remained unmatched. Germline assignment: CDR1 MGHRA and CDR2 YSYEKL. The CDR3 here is CASSHTDGTGDGYTF. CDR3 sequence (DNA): TGCGCCAGCAGCCACACTGACGGGACAGGGGATGGCTACACCTTC.

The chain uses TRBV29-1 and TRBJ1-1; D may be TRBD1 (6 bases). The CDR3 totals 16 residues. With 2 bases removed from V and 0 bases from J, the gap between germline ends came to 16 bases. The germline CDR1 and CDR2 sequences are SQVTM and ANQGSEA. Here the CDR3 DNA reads TGCAGCGTTGAAAGGCGCCTGACAGGAATGAACACTGAAGCTTTCTTT. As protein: CSVERRLTGMNTEAFF. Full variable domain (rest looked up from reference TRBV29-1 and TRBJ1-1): SAVISQKPSRDICQRGTSLTIQCQVDSQVTMMFWYRQQPGQSLTLIATANQGSEATYESGFVIDKFPISRPNLTFSTLTVSNMSPEDSSIYLCSVERRLTGMNTEAFFGQGTRLTVV.

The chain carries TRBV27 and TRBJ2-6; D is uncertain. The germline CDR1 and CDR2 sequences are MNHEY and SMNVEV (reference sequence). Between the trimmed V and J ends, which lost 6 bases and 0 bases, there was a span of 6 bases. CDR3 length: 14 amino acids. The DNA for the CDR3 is TGTGCCAGCAGAGCGATCTCTGGGGCCAACGTCCTGACTTTC. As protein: CASRAISGANVLTF.

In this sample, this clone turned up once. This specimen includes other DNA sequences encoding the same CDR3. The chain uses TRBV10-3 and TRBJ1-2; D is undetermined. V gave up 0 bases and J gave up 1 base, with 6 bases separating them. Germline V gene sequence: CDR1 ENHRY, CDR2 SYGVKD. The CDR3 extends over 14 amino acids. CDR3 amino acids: CAISESGGNYGYTF. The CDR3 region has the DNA TGTGCCATCAGTGAGTCCGGCGGTAACTATGGCTACACCTTC.

The CDR3 spells CASGPGAGEAFF. The CDR3 DNA follows: TGTGCTAGTGGTCCCGGGGCGGGAGAAGCTTTCTTT. This chain joins TRBV12-5 and TRBJ1-1, with D possibly matching TRBD1 (5 bases). V dropped 5 bases and J dropped 8 bases, with 12 bases sitting between them. The germline CDR1 and CDR2 sequences are LGHNT and FRNRAP. The CDR3 has 12 residues.

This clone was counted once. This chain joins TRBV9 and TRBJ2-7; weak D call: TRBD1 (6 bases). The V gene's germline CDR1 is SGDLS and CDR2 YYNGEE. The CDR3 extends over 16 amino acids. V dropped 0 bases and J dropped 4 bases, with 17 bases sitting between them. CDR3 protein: CASSVGGLGMGYEQYF. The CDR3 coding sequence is TGTGCCAGCAGCGTAGGGGGGCTAGGGATGGGGTACGAGCAGTACTTC.

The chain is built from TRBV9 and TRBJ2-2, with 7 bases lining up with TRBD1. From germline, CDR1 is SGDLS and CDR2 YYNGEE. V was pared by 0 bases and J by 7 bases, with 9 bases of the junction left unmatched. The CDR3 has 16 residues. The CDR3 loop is CASSVVTGDSGGELFF. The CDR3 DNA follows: TGTGCCAGCAGCGTAGTCACAGGGGATTCTGGCGGGGAGCTGTTTTTT.

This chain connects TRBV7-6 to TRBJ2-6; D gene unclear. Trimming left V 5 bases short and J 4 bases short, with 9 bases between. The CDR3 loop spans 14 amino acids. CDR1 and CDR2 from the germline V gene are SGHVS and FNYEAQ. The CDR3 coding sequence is TGTGCCAGCAGCCCGAAAGCCGGGGCCAACGTCCTGACTTTC. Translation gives CASSPKAGANVLTF.

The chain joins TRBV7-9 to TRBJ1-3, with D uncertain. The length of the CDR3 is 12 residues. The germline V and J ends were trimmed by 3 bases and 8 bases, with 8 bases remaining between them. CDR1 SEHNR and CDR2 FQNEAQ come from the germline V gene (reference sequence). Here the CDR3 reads CASSLSGDTIYF. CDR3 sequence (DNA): TGTGCCAGCAGCTTGTCCGGGGACACCATATATTTT.

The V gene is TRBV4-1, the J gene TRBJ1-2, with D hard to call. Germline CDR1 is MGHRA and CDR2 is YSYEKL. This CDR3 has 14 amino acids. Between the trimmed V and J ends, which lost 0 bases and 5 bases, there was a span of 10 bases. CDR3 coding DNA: TGCGCCAGCAGCCAAGATCGGGGTGATTATGGCTACACCTTC. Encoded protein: CASSQDRGDYGYTF.

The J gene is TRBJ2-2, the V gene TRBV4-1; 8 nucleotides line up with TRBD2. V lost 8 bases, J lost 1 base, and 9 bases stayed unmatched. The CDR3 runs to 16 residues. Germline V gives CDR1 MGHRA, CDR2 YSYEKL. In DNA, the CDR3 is TGCGCCAGCCTAAGAACTACTAGCGGGAACACCGGGGAGCTGTTTTTT. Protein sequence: CASLRTTSGNTGELFF.

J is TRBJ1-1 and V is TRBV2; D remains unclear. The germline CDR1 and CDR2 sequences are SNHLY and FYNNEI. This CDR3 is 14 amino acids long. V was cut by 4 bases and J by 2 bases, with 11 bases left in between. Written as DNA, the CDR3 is TGTGCCAGCAGTGTTAGTCTCCCTAACACTGAAGCTTTCTTT. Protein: CASSVSLPNTEAFF.

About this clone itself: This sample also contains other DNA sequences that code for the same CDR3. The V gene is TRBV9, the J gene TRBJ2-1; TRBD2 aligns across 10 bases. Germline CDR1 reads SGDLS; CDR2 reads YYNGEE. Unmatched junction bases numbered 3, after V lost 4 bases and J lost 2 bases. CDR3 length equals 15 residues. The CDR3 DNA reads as TGTGCCAGCAGCCCTACTAGCGGGGCCTACAATGAGCAGTTCTTC. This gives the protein CASSPTSGAYNEQFF.

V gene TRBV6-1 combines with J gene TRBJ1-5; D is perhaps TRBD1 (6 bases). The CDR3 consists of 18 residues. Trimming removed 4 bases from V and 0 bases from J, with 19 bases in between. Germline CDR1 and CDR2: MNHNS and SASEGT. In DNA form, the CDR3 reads TGTGCCAGCAGTGTCCGGGACCGGGGGGCCCTTAGCAATCAGCCCCAGCATTTT. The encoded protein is CASSVRDRGALSNQPQHF.

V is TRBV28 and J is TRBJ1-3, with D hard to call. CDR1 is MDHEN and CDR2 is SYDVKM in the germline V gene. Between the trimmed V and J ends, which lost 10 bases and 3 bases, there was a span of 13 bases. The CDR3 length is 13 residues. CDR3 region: CATNRGNGNTIYF. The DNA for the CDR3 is TGTGCCACCAATCGGGGAAATGGAAACACCATATATTTT.

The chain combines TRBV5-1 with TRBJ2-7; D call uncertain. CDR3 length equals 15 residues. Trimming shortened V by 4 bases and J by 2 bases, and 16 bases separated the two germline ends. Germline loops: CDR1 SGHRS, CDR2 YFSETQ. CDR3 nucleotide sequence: TGCGCCAGCAGCCGTGACCCTGAAGCGACCTACGAGCAGTACTTC. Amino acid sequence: CASSRDPEATYEQYF.

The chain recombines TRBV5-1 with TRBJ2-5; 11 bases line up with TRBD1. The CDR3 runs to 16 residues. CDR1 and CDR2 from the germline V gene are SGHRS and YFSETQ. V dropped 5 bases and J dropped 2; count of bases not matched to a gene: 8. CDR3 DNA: TGCGCCAGCAGAAGCGGACAGGGGGCCATACAAGAGACCCAGTACTTC. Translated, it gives CASRSGQGAIQETQYF.

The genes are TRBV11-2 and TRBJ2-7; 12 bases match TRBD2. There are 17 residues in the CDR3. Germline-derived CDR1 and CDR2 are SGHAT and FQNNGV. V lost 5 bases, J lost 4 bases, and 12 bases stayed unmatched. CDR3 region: CASSERTSGNEQYEQYF. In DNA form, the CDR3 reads TGTGCCAGCAGCGAAAGGACTAGCGGGAACGAACAGTACGAGCAGTACTTC.